Presented here are 28 T cell receptor beta chains from one specimen sequenced in a study of T cell responses to AZD1222 COVID-19 vaccine (dated by TCRdb to the early 2020s). The sample's time point label, decoded: baseline before first vaccination. The library was obtained by the immunoSEQ multiplex PCR assay. Entries here come from immuneACCESS through TCRdb and include only in-frame sequences with V and J called. Some clones fail to appear in such tables; in the studies checked, an unresolved V gene covers under half of the shortfall, and the cause of the remainder is unknown. This sample lists about 120,000 clones; almost 95% were detected once. The top ten clonotypes cover approximately 1.7% of the sample. Sample: peripheral blood, taken on day 0 of AZD1222 vaccination. The receptors come from an adult in good health.

The table lists this clone with a count of one. The chain recombines TRBV19 with TRBJ1-3; D is unclear. Per germline, CDR1 LNHDA and CDR2 SQIVND (reference sequence). The CDR3 sequence is 14 residues long. The V gene lost 3 bases and the J gene lost 1 base, with 7 bases spanning the gap. The CDR3 is CASSIGLSGNTIYF. CDR3 DNA: TGTGCCAGTAGTATCGGTCTATCTGGAAACACCATATATTTT.

The chain joins TRBV15 to TRBJ1-3; D is possibly TRBD1 (5 bases). The CDR3 extends over 15 amino acids. CDR1 LNHNV and CDR2 YYDKDF come from the germline V gene (reference sequence). Trimming left V 0 bases short and J 7 bases short, with 13 bases between. The CDR3 loop is CATSRDLVGANTIYF. Written as DNA, the CDR3 is TGTGCCACCAGCAGAGATCTCGTAGGGGCGAACACCATATATTTT. Full variable domain (outside the CDR3, taken from reference TRBV15 and TRBJ1-3): DAMVIQNPRYQVTQFGKPVTLSCSQTLNHNVMYWYQQKSSQAPKLLFHYYDKDFNNEADTPDNFQSRRPNTSFCFLDIRSPGLGDTAMYLCATSRDLVGANTIYFGEGSWLTVV.

The CDR3 region is CASSSGTDNQPQHF. The CDR3 bases are TGTGCCAGCTCCTCGGGGACAGATAATCAGCCCCAGCATTTT. The J gene is TRBJ1-5, the V gene TRBV18; 7 bases map to TRBD1. J gave up 4 bases and V 6 bases, and 6 bases lay outside the gene matches. The CDR3 spans 14 residues. Germline loops: CDR1 KGHSH, CDR2 LQKENI.

The chain is built from TRBV19 and TRBJ1-2; TRBD1 agrees at 8 bases. CDR3 length: 15 amino acids. Germline CDR1 is LNHDA and CDR2 is SQIVND (reference sequence). Losses at the gene ends were 4 bases for V and 8 bases for J; bases not matched to a gene: 12. CDR3 sequence reads: CASSTDRQGRIGYTF. The CDR3 coding sequence is TGTGCCAGTAGTACCGATCGACAGGGGCGAATCGGCTACACCTTC.

The V call is TRBV6-2 or TRBV6-3, the J call TRBJ2-1; 11 bases align to TRBD1. CDR3 length: 17 amino acids. V was pared by 0 bases and J by 7 bases, with 8 bases of the junction left unmatched. Per the germline V gene, CDR1 is MNHEY and CDR2 is SVGEGT. Here the CDR3 DNA reads TGTGCCAGCAGTTACTCACCCCCCGGGACAGGGGGGAATGAGCAGTTCTTC. Encoded protein: CASSYSPPGTGGNEQFF.

The V call is TRBV7-2, the J call TRBJ1-6; TRBD1 is a possible D gene (5 bases). CDR1 and CDR2 from the germline V gene are SGHTA and FQGNSA. The ends were cut back, 4 bases at V and 5 bases at J, with 12 bases in the middle. The CDR3 sequence is 15 residues long. The CDR3 sequence: CASSSVGGNNSPLHF. The DNA for the CDR3 is TGTGCCAGCAGCTCCGTCGGGGGAAATAATTCACCCCTCCACTTT.

This clone has more than one count but fewer than ten. The rearrangement uses TRBV11-3 and TRBJ2-1; D assignment may be TRBD1 or TRBD2 (5 bases each). V lost 4 bases, J lost 6 bases, and 10 bases lay in between. CDR1 and CDR2 (germline): SGHNT, YENEEA. CDR3 length: 13 residues. This chain's CDR3 is CASSSVRGNEQFF. In nucleotides, the CDR3 is TGTGCCAGCAGCTCCGTGAGGGGCAATGAGCAGTTCTTC.

The chain employs TRBV3-1 (or the pseudogene TRBV3-2) and TRBJ2-7, with D perhaps TRBD1 (5 bases). The V gene's germline CDR1 is LGHDT and CDR2 YNNKEL (reference sequence). This CDR3 contains 16 residues. The ends were cut back, 4 bases at V and 4 bases at J, with 20 bases in the middle. Here the CDR3 DNA reads TGTGCCAGCAGCCCGACGCTTTCAGGGATCCAATACGAGCAGTACTTC. Amino acid sequence: CASSPTLSGIQYEQYF.

This chain joins TRBV18 and TRBJ1-2; 7 nucleotides match TRBD1. The ends lost 5 bases at V and 8 bases at J; junction bases unmatched: 5. Looked up from germline, CDR1 is KGHSH and CDR2 is LQKENI. There are 12 residues in the CDR3. CDR3 protein: CASSVDREGYTF. The CDR3 DNA is TGTGCCAGCTCAGTCGACAGGGAAGGCTACACCTTC.

V and J are TRBV27 and TRBJ2-5; 7 bases line up with TRBD2. J lost 2 bases, V lost 4 bases, and 1 base had no gene match. CDR1 is MNHEY, CDR2 SMNVEV, per germline (reference sequence). The CDR3 runs to 13 residues. The chain's CDR3 is CASSSGGQETQYF. CDR3 in DNA: TGTGCCAGCAGTTCGGGGGGTCAAGAGACCCAGTACTTC.

The chain carries TRBV13 and TRBJ2-4; TRBD2 agrees at 8 bases. Germline-derived CDR1 and CDR2 are PRHDT and FYEKMQ (reference sequence). The ends lost 5 bases at V and 1 base at J; junction bases unmatched: 7. The CDR3 is made up of 16 amino acids. CDR3 residues: CASSQRGMGAKNIQYF. The CDR3 DNA sequence: TGTGCCAGCAGCCAGCGGGGGATGGGGGCCAAAAACATTCAGTACTTC.

The table lists this clone with a count of one. The chain links TRBV30 to TRBJ1-3; D not certain. Germline V gene data show CDR1 as GTSNPN and CDR2 as SVGIG (reference sequence). This CDR3 has 13 residues. V was pared by 5 bases and J by 2 bases, with 10 bases between. CDR3 residues: CAWAYQAGNTIYF. DNA for the CDR3: TGTGCCTGGGCTTATCAAGCTGGAAACACCATATATTTT. The whole variable domain, filled in from reference TRBV30 and TRBJ1-3, reads SQTIHQWPATLVQPVGSPLSLECTVEGTSNPNLYWYRQAAGRGLQLLFYSVGIGQISSEVPQNLSASRPQDRQFILSSKKLLLSDSGFYLCAWAYQAGNTIYFGEGSWLTVV.

V and J are TRBV18 and TRBJ1-6, with TRBD1 matching 7 bases. The CDR3 spans 14 residues. Germline V gene lookup returns CDR1 KGHSH and CDR2 LQKENI. V was clipped by 8 bases and J by 7 bases; unmatched bases: 8. CDR3 region: CASHISGGNSPLHF. The CDR3 DNA reads as TGTGCCAGCCATATTTCAGGGGGGAATTCACCCCTCCACTTT.

The chain joins TRBV6-5 to TRBJ2-3; 9 nucleotides line up with TRBD1. V dropped 2 bases and J dropped 3; count of bases not matched to a gene: 6. The germline V gene has CDR1 MNHEY and CDR2 SVGAGI. The CDR3 loop spans 16 amino acids. The CDR3 protein is CASSYNGDRETDTQYF. CDR3 nucleotide sequence: TGTGCCAGCAGTTACAACGGGGACAGGGAAACAGATACGCAGTATTTT.

This clone has more than one count but fewer than ten. The chain links TRBV29-1 to TRBJ1-2; TRBD1 aligns across 8 bases. The V segment lost 3 bases and the J segment 4 bases; nucleotides outside the gene matches: 7. Germline CDR1 SQVTM, CDR2 ANQGSEA. The CDR3 spans 14 residues. CDR3 sequence reads: CSVEVTGGIYGYTF. CDR3 in DNA: TGCAGCGTTGAGGTCACAGGGGGTATCTATGGCTACACCTTC. The full variable domain, completed using reference TRBV29-1 and TRBJ1-2, is SAVISQKPSRDICQRGTSLTIQCQVDSQVTMMFWYRQQPGQSLTLIATANQGSEATYESGFVIDKFPISRPNLTFSTLTVSNMSPEDSSIYLCSVEVTGGIYGYTFGSGTRLTVV.

J is TRBJ2-1 and V is TRBV9; TRBD2 might be the D (7 bases). This CDR3 is 19 amino acids long. Per germline, CDR1 SGDLS and CDR2 YYNGEE. The ends were cut back, 4 bases at V and 6 bases at J, with 29 bases in the middle. This CDR3 is CASSPPPMSAEGGGNEQFF. The CDR3 DNA reads as TGTGCCAGCAGCCCTCCTCCCATGTCGGCGGAGGGAGGGGGCAATGAGCAGTTCTTC.

V and J are TRBV20-1 and TRBJ1-3; 8 nucleotides line up with TRBD1. There are 15 residues in the CDR3. Germline trimming cut 3 bases from V and 4 bases from J; bases unmatched to any gene: 8. CDR1 and CDR2 (germline): DFQATT, SNEGSKA (reference sequence). DNA of the CDR3: TGCAGTGCTAGTCGCGGCACAGGGGGAGGAAACACCATATATTTT. Protein: CSASRGTGGGNTIYF.

The chain is built from TRBV30 and TRBJ1-5; no firm D call. V dropped 1 base and J dropped 1 base, with 11 bases sitting between them. Germline-derived CDR1 and CDR2 are GTSNPN and SVGIG (reference sequence). The CDR3 length is 15 residues. The CDR3 nucleotides are TGTGCCTGGAGTGCCGGACGACCAAGCAATCAGCCCCAGCATTTT. Translation gives CAWSAGRPSNQPQHF.

The J gene is TRBJ1-1, the V gene TRBV11-2; TRBD1 might be the D (5 bases). Trimming took off 5 bases at V and 1 base at J, with 14 bases between the two ends. Germline CDR1 SGHAT, CDR2 FQNNGV. The CDR3 is 15 amino acids. CDR3 in DNA: TGTGCCAGCAGCATTTACGGGACTTCGAACACTGAAGCTTTCTTT. Translation gives CASSIYGTSNTEAFF.

This chain links TRBV7-2 with TRBJ1-3; 7 positions agree with TRBD1. Germline V gives CDR1 SGHTA, CDR2 FQGNSA. The trim removed 1 base at V and 2 bases at J, leaving 5 bases unmatched. The CDR3 runs 16 residues. CDR3 sequence: CASSLDVGQPGNTIYF. The CDR3 nucleotides are TGTGCCAGCAGCTTAGATGTGGGACAGCCTGGAAACACCATATATTTT.

J is TRBJ2-3 and V is TRBV4-2; D unclear. CDR1 is LGHNA, CDR2 YNFKEQ, per germline. This CDR3 is 14 amino acids long. Trimming removed 0 bases from V and 0 bases from J, with 4 bases in between. In DNA, the CDR3 is TGTGCCAGCAGCCAAGAAATCAGCACAGATACGCAGTATTTT. It encodes CASSQEISTDTQYF.

V is TRBV18 and J is TRBJ2-2; 9 bases agree with TRBD2. The CDR3 totals 15 residues. V dropped 5 bases and J dropped 5; count of bases not matched to a gene: 6. CDR1 and CDR2 (germline): KGHSH, LQKENI. The CDR3, as DNA: TGTGCCAGCTCAGCGACGGGACTAGCAACCGGGGAGCTGTTTTTT. Translated, it gives CASSATGLATGELFF.

CDR3 coding DNA: TGTGCCAGCAGTTCGGTTCCGGGACTAGCAAACGAGCAGTACGTC. Its translation is CASSSVPGLANEQYV. This chain connects TRBV5-6 to TRBJ2-7; 9 bases match TRBD2. Losses at the gene ends were 5 bases for V and 5 bases for J; bases not matched to a gene: 11. The CDR3 consists of 15 residues. The V gene's germline CDR1 is SGHDT and CDR2 YYEEEE.

The gene calls are TRBV10-3 and TRBJ2-1, with 8 bases lining up with TRBD2. The CDR3 covers 16 residues. V gave up 6 bases and J gave up 3 bases; unmatched junction bases: 10. The germline V gene has CDR1 ENHRY and CDR2 SYGVKD. This CDR3 is CAISSSLAGYYNEQFF. The CDR3 DNA reads TGTGCCATCAGCTCTTCGTTAGCGGGGTACTACAATGAGCAGTTCTTC.

This clone was detected once. The chain has TRBV5-1 and TRBJ1-4; D call uncertain. The CDR3 covers 14 residues. Germline V CDR1 and CDR2: SGHRS, YFSETQ. Between the trimmed V and J ends, which lost 5 bases and 2 bases, there was a span of 10 bases. CDR3 coding DNA: TGCGCCAGCAGTGACGGCGGGACTAATGAAAAACTGTTTTTT. The encoded protein is CASSDGGTNEKLFF.

The J gene is TRBJ1-2, the V gene TRBV7-2, with D possibly matching TRBD1 (5 bases). V lost 9 bases, J lost 3 bases, and 14 bases lay in between. CDR1 SGHTA and CDR2 FQGNSA come from the germline V gene. This CDR3 region has 13 residues. CDR3 coding DNA: TGTGCCAGTGGGGAACAGGAAGACTATGGCTACACCTTC. This encodes CASGEQEDYGYTF.

CDR3 protein: CASSATGKGTEAFF. The CDR3, as DNA: TGTGCCAGCAGCGCAACAGGGAAGGGCACTGAAGCTTTCTTT. V gene TRBV9 combines with J gene TRBJ1-1; D is perhaps TRBD1 (6 bases). V was trimmed by 3 bases and J by 4 bases, leaving 13 bases between them. Per germline, CDR1 SGDLS and CDR2 YYNGEE. The CDR3 consists of 14 residues.

This clone was counted a single time. V is TRBV3-1 (or the pseudogene TRBV3-2) and J is TRBJ1-1; D call uncertain. V was shortened by 6 bases and J by 3 bases, with 11 bases between the two germline ends. CDR1 is LGHDT, CDR2 YNNKEL, per germline (reference sequence). This CDR3 spans 13 amino acids. CDR3 region: CASRRAWDTEAFF. The CDR3 region has the DNA TGTGCCAGCAGACGGGCCTGGGACACTGAAGCTTTCTTT.